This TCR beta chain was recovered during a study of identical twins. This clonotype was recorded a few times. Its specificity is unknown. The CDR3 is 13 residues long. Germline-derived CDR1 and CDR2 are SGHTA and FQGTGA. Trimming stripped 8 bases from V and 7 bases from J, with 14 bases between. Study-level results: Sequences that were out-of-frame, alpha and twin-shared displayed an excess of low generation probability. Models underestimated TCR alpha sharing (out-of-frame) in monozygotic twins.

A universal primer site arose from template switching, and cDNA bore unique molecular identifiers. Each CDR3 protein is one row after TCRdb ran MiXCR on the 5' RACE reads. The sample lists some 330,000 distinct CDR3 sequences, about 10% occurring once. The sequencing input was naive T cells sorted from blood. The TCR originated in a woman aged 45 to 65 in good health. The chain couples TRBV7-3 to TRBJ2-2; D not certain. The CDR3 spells CASSSSLGGELFF. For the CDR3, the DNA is TGTGCCAGCTCGTCTTCACTTGGCGGGGAGCTGTTTTTT.